This is a list of T cell receptor beta chains from one sample in a study of PD-L1 blockade in urothelial cancer. Libraries were prepared by immunoSEQ multiplex PCR; TCRdb keeps only in-frame clonotypes and omits some of them. Here the sample spans about 45,000 clones, approximately 88% being singletons. The starting material was PBMCs, obtained around atezolizumab (anti-PD-L1) treatment. The receptors derive from a man aged 80 or over with urothelial cancer. Both conserved end residues are part of each CDR3.

V	J	CDR3
TRBV7-2	TRBJ2-5	CASSPIGQGAGETQYF
TRBV10-3	TRBJ1-3	CAISETGGNTIYF
TRBV25-1	TRBJ1-5	CASSENSFNQPQHF
TRBV5-6	TRBJ2-3	CASSPGTGPWDTQYF
TRBV11-2	TRBJ2-1	CASSLDDRGGSSYNEQFF
TRBV28	TRBJ2-7	CASSFGQRNEQYF
TRBV7-2	TRBJ2-5	CASSLLGAQETQYF
TRBV5-1	TRBJ2-5	CASSFPSRLAGGEHQETQYF
TRBV19	TRBJ2-4	CATTSGALAKNIQYF
TRBV6-5	TRBJ1-2	CATGDDYGYTF
TRBV9	TRBJ2-2	CASSRHPVNTGELFF
TRBV11-2	TRBJ2-6	CASSLAYLSSGANVLTF
TRBV5-4	TRBJ2-7	CASSLVTRSGTHYEQYF
TRBV5-1	TRBJ1-4	CASSGGTGRADNEKLFF
TRBV2	TRBJ2-2	CASRRTGSTGELFF
TRBV21-1	TRBJ2-7	CASNLVWTGGAEQYF
TRBV5-6	TRBJ2-5	CASSKGEQETQYF
TRBV6-5	TRBJ2-5	CASRAGTSGEETQYF
TRBV19	TRBJ2-2	CASSLRTSGRTGELFF
TRBV7-9	TRBJ2-7	CASGTDYYEQYF
TRBV11-2	TRBJ2-1	CASGKGRPTYNEQFF
TRBV6-5	TRBJ2-7	CAIQAGFSHEQYF
TRBV28	TRBJ1-3	CASSFSQGSNTIYF
TRBV18	TRBJ2-1	CASSPGGGSEQFF
TRBV11-2	TRBJ2-1	CASSLLLAGGRSHNNEQFF
TRBV7-9	TRBJ2-7	CASTSRQAYEQYF
TRBV9	TRBJ1-1	CASSVVFEGPNTEAFF
TRBV27	TRBJ2-7	CASRRDFGRPYEQYF
TRBV7-2	TRBJ2-7	CASSLRPVVRGQGHEQYF
TRBV6-5	TRBJ1-2	CASRSIGGGYTF
TRBV4-1	TRBJ2-1	CASSPGWLAEGNEQFF
TRBV28	TRBJ1-5	CASSPEQGAGQPQHF
TRBV6-1	TRBJ2-7	CASTVGPYEQYF
TRBV27	TRBJ2-4	CASSLEGLEGIQYF
TRBV5-1	TRBJ2-7	CASSLGPSGVHYEQYF
TRBV7-2	TRBJ2-5	CASSLASKSLETQYF
TRBV6-1	TRBJ2-1	CASLPGTGVYNEQFF
TRBV5-1	TRBJ1-2	CASSIDRGGIYGYTF
TRBV7-8	TRBJ1-1	CASSLGGGTEAFF
TRBV5-4	TRBJ2-5	CASSLGGNQETQYF